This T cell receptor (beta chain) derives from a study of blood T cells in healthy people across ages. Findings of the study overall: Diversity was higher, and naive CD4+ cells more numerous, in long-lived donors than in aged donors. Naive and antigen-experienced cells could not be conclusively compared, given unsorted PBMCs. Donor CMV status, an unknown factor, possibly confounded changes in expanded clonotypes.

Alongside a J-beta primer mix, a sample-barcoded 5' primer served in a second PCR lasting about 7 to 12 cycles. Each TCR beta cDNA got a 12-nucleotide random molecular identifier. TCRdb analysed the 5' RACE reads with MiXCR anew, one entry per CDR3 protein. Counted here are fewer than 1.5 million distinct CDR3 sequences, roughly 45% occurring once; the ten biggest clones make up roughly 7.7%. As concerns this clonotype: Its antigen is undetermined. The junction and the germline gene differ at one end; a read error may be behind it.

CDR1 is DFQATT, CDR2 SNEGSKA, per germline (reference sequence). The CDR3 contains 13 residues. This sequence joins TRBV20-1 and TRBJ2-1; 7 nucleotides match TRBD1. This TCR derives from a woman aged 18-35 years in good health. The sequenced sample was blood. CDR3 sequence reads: CSAGTAGYNKQFF. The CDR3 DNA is TGCAGTGCGGGGACAGCTGGCTACAATAAGCAGTTCTTC.